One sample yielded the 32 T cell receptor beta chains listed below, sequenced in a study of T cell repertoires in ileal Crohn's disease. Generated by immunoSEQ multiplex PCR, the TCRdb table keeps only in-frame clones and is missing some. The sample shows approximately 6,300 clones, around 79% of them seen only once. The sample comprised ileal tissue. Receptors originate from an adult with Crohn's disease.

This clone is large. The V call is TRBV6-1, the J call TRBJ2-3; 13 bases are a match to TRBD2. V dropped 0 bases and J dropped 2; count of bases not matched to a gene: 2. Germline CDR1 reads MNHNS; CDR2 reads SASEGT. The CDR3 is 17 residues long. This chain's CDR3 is CASSEAGTSGVTDTQYF. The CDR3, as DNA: TGTGCCAGCAGTGAAGCGGGGACTAGCGGGGTCACAGATACGCAGTATTTT.

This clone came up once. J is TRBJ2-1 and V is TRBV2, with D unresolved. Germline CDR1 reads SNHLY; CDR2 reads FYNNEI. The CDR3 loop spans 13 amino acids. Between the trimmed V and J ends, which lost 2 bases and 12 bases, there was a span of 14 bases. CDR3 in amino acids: CASSESVPLSQFF. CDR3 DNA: TGTGCCAGCAGTGAATCGGTACCACTCTCGCAGTTCTTC.

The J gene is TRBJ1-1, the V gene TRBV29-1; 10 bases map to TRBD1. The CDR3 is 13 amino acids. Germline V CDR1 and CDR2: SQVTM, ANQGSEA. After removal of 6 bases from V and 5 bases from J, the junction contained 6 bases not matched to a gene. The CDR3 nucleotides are TGCAGCGTATGGACAGGGGGAAGGACTGAAGCTTTCTTT. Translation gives CSVWTGGRTEAFF.

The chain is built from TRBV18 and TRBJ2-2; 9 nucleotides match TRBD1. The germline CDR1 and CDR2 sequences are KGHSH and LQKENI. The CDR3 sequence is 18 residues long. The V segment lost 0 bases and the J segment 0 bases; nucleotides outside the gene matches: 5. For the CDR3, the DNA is TGTGCCAGCTCACCACCCCTAGGACAGGGGCCGAACACCGGGGAGCTGTTTTTT. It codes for CASSPPLGQGPNTGELFF.

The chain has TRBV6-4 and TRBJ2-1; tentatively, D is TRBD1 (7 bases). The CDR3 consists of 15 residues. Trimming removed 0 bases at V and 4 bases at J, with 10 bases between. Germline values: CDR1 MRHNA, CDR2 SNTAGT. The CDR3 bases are TGTGCCAGCAGTGACTCGCAGGGGGGTTACAATGAGCAGTTCTTC. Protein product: CASSDSQGGYNEQFF.

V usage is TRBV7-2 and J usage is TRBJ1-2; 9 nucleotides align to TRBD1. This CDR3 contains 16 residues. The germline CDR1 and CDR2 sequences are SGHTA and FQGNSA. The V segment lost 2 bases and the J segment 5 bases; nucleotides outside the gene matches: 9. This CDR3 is CASSLRWTGDDYGYTF. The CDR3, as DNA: TGTGCCAGCAGCTTACGATGGACAGGGGATGATTATGGCTACACCTTC.

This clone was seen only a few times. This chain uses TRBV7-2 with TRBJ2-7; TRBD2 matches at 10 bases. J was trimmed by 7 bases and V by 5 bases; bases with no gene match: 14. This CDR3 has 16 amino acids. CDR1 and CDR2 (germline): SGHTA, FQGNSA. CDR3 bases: TGTGCCAGCAGCGCAGGGGGGACTAGCGAGACCCGGGAGCAGTACTTC. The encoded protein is CASSAGGTSETREQYF.

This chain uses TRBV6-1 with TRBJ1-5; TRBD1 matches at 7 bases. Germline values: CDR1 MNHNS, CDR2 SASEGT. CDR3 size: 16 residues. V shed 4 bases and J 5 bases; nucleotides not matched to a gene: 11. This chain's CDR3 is CASSGTGLYTDQPQHF. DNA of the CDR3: TGTGCCAGCAGTGGGACAGGCCTTTATACCGATCAGCCCCAGCATTTT.

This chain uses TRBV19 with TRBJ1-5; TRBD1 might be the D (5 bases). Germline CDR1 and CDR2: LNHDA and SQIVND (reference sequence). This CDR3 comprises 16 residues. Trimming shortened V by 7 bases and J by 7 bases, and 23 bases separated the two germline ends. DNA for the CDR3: TGTGCCAGTACGCCCTTTGGGGGGGTAAGGGGACAGCCCCAGCATTTT. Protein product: CASTPFGGVRGQPQHF.

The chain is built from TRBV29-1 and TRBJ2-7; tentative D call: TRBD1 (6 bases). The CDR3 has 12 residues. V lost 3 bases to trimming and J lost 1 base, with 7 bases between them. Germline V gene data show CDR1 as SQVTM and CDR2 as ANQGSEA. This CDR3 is CSVDQGSYEQYF. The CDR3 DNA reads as TGCAGCGTTGATCAGGGGTCCTACGAGCAGTACTTC.

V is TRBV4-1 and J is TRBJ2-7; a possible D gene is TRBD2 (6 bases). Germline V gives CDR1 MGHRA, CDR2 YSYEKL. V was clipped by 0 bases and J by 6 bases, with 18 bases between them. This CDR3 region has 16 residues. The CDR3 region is CASSQDGPGSFGEQYF. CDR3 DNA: TGCGCCAGCAGCCAAGACGGACCCGGGAGCTTCGGCGAGCAGTACTTC.

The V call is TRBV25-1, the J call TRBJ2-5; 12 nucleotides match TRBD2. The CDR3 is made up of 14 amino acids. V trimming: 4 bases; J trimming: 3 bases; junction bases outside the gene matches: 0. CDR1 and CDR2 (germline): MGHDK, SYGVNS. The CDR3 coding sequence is TGTGCCAGCAGTGGGACTAGCGGGGAAGAGACCCAGTACTTC. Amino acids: CASSGTSGEETQYF.

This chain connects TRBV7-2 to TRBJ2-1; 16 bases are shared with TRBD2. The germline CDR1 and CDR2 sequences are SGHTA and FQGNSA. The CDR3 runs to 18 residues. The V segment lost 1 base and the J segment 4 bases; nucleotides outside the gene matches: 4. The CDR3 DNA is TGTGCCAGCAGCTTAGTGTGGGGACTAGCGGGAGGGTACAATGAGCAGTTCTTC. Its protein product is CASSLVWGLAGGYNEQFF.

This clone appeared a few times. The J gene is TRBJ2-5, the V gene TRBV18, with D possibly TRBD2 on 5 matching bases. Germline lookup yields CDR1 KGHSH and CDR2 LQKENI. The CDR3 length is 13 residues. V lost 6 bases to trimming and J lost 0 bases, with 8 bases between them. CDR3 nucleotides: TGTGCCAGCTCCCAGGACTACCAAGAGACCCAGTACTTC. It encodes CASSQDYQETQYF.

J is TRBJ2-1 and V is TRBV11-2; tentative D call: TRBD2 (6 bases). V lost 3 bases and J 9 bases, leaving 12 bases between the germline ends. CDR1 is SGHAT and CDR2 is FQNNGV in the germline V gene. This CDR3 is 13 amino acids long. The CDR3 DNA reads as TGTGCCAGCAGCTTCTCGGGGCGGGGTGAGCAGTTCTTC. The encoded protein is CASSFSGRGEQFF.

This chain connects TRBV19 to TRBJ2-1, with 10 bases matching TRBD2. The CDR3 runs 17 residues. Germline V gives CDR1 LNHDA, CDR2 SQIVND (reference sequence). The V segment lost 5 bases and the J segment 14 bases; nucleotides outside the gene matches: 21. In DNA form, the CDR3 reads TGTGCCAGTAGTGCTCAACCTGGGCTAGCGGGGGCTCGGGGCAAGTTCTTC. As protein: CASSAQPGLAGARGKFF.

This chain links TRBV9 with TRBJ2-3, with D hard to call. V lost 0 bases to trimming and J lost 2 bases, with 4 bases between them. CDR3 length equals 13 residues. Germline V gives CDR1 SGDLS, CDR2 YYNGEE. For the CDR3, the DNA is TGTGCCAGCAGCGTAGAGCCCACAGATACGCAGTATTTT. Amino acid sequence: CASSVEPTDTQYF.

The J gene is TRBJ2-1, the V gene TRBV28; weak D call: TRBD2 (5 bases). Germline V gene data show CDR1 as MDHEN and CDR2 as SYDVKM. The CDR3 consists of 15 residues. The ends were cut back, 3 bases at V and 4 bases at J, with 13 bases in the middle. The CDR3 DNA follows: TGTGCCAGCAGTTTCGGATTCGGGGATTACAATGAGCAGTTCTTC. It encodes CASSFGFGDYNEQFF.

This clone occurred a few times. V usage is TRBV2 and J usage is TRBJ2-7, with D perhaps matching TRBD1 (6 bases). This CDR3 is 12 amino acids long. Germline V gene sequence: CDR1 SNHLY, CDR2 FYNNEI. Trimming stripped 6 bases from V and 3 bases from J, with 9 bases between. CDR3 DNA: TGTGCCAGCAGAGCGGACAGCTACGAGCAGTACTTC. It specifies CASRADSYEQYF.

The CDR3 DNA is TGTGCCAGCAGCCAAGTAGGGGGGGGACATCGACCTGAGGACTATGGCTACACCTTC. Its protein product is CASSQVGGGHRPEDYGYTF. V is TRBV14 and J is TRBJ1-2, with a weak D call TRBD1 (6 bases). The CDR3 is made up of 19 amino acids. Trimming cost V 1 base and J 3 bases, with 24 bases left between them. Germline values: CDR1 SGHDN, CDR2 FVKESK.

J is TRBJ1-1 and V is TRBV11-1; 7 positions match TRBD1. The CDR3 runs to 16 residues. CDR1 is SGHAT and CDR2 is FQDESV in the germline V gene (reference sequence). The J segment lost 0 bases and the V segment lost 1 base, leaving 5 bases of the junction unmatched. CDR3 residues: CASSLGRGTVNTEAFF. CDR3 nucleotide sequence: TGTGCCAGCAGCTTAGGTCGAGGGACAGTGAACACTGAAGCTTTCTTT.

The CDR3 nucleotides are TGTGCCAGTAGGACTAGCGGGAGAGAGACCCAGTACTTC. It yields the protein CASRTSGRETQYF. The chain carries TRBV28 and TRBJ2-5, with 13 bases fitting TRBD2. Germline lookup yields CDR1 MDHEN and CDR2 SYDVKM. The J segment lost 4 bases and the V segment lost 9 bases, leaving 2 bases of the junction unmatched. This CDR3 comprises 13 residues. Combining the CDR3 with reference TRBV28 and TRBJ2-5 gives the whole variable domain DVKVTQSSRYLVKRTGEKVFLECVQDMDHENMFWYRQDPGLGLRLIYFSYDVKMKEKGDIPEGYSVSREKKERFSLILESASTNQTSMYLCASRTSGRETQYFGPGTRLLVL.

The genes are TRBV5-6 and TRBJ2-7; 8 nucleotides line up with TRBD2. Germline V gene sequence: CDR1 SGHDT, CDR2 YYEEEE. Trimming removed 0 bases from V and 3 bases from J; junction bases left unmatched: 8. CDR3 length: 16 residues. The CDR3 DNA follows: TGTGCCAGCAGCTTGGTTACAGCGGGAGAGAGCTACGAGCAGTACTTC. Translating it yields CASSLVTAGESYEQYF.

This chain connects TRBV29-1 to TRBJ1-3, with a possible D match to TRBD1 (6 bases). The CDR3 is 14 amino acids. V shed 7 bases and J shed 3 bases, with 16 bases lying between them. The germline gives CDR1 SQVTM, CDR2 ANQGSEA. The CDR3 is CSGGSGVGGNTIYF. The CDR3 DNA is TGCAGCGGGGGCTCAGGGGTAGGTGGAAACACCATATATTTT.

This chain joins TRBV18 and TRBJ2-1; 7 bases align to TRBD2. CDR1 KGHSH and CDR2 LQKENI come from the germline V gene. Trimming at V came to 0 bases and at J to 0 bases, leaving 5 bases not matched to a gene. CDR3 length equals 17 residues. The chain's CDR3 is CASSPPLGGSSYNEQFF. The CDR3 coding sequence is TGTGCCAGCTCACCACCCTTGGGCGGGAGCTCCTACAATGAGCAGTTCTTC.

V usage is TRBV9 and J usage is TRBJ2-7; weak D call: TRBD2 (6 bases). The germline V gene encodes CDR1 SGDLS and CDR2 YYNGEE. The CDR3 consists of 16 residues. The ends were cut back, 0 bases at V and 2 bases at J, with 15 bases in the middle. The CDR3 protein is CASSVAAGGTTYEQYF. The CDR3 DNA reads TGTGCCAGCAGCGTAGCAGCGGGCGGGACCACCTACGAGCAGTACTTC. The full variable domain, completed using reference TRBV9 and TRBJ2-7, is DSGVTQTPKHLITATGQRVTLRCSPRSGDLSVYWYQQSLDQGLQFLIQYYNGEERAKGNILERFSAQQFPDLHSELNLSSLELGDSALYFCASSVAAGGTTYEQYFGPGTRLTVT.

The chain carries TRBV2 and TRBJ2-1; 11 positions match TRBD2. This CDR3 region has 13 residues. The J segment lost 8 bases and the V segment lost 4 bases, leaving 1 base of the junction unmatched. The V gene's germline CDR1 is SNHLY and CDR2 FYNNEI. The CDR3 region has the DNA TGTGCCAGCAGTGCACTAGCGGGAGATGAGCAGTTCTTC. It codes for CASSALAGDEQFF.

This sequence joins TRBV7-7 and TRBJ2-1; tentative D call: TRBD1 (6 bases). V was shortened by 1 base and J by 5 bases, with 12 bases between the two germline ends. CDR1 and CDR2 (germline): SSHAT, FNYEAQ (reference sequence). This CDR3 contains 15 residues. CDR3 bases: TGTGCCAGCAGCTTAGTCTTGGGGGCCCACAATGAGCAGTTCTTC. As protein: CASSLVLGAHNEQFF.

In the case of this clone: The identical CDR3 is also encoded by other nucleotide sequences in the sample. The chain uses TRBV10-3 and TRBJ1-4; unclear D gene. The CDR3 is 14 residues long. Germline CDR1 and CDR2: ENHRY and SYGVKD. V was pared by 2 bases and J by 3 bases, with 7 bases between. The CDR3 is CAISESGSNEKLFF. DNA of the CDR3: TGTGCCATCAGTGAGAGCGGTTCTAATGAAAAACTGTTTTTT.

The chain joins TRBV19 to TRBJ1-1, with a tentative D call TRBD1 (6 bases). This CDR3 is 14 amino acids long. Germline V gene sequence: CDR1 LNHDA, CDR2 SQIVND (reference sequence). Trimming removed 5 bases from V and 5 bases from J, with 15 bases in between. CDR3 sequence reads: CASSSQGGFTEAFF. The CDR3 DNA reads TGTGCCAGTAGTTCACAGGGTGGTTTTACTGAAGCTTTCTTT.

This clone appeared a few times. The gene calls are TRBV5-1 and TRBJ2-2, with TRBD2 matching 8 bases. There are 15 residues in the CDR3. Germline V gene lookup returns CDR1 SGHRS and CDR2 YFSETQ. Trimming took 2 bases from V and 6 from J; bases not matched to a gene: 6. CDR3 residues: CASSFPGGPSGELFF. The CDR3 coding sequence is TGCGCCAGCAGCTTTCCGGGAGGGCCCTCCGGGGAGCTGTTTTTT.

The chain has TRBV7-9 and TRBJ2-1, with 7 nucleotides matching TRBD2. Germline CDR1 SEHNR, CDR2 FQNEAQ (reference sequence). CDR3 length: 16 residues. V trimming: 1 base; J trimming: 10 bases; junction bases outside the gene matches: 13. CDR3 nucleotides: TGTGCCAGCAGCTTAGGGGCTAGCGGAGTCGGCGGGGAGCAGTTCTTC. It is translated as CASSLGASGVGGEQFF.